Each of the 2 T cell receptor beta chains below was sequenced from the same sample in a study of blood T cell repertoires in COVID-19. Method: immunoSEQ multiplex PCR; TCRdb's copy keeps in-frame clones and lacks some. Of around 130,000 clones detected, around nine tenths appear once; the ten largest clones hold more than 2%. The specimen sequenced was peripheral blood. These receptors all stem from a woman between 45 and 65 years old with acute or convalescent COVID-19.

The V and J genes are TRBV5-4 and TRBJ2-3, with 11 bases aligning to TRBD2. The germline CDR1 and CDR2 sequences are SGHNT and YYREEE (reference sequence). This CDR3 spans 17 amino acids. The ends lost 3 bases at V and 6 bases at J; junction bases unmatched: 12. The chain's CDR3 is CASSSLLAGGGADTQYF. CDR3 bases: TGTGCCAGCAGCTCGCTGCTAGCGGGGGGCGGGGCGGATACGCAGTATTTT.

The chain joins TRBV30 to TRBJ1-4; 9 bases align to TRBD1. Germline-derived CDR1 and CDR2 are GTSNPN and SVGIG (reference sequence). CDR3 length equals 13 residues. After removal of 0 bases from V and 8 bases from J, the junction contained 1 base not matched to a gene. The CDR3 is CAWSVTGGEKLFF. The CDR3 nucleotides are TGTGCCTGGAGTGTGACAGGGGGAGAAAAACTGTTTTTT.